This T cell receptor beta chain is from a study of response to subunit inactivated influenza vaccine. General study results and limits: The authors offered the suggestion that each seasonal influenza vaccination recruits few new T cells.

Each CDR3 protein is one row after TCRdb ran MiXCR on the RT-PCR reads. In the table there are more than 700,000 distinct CDR3 sequences, 21% of which are singletons. Trimming took off 3 bases at V and 1 base at J, with 12 bases between the two ends. CDR3 length: 15 residues. Regarding this clonotype: Its antigen is undetermined.

The V gene is TRBV12-3 or TRBV12-4, the J gene TRBJ1-1, with a possible D match to TRBD1 (5 bases). The origin of this receptor is a man between 45 and 60 years old who received an inactivated influenza vaccine. The sample was PBMCs from blood, taken more than 4 days after vaccination. The CDR3 coding sequence is TGTGCCAGCAGTTTGAGAGGAAGGGGGAACACTGAAGCTTTCTTT. Its translation is CASSLRGRGNTEAFF.